These T cell receptor beta chains were read from a single sample in a study of blood T cell repertoires in COVID-19. Data came from immunoSEQ multiplex PCR; TCRdb stores just in-frame clones and leaves some out. Among 150,000 to 200,000 clones listed, around 86% were seen once. Sequencing was done on a sample of peripheral blood. The receptors here all came from a man aged 18 to 30 with acute or convalescent COVID-19. Each CDR3 is given with its conserved first and last residue. Fields, in order: V gene, clone size, CDR3 length, D gene, J gene, CDR3 protein, CDR3 DNA. A D gene is named only where the DNA matches it firmly. For some rows the clone size is stated as once, few or many, or as a class when expanded; others skip it.

>TRBV30|-|12|TRBD1|TRBJ1-6
CAWSVGGTPLHF
TGTGCCTGGAGTGTAGGGGGCACACCCCTCCACTTT
>TRBV15|-|17|-|TRBJ1-4
CATSRVFPQQASEKLFF
TGTGCCACCAGCAGAGTTTTTCCGCAACAGGCCAGTGAAAAACTGTTTTTT
>TRBV19|-|15|-|TRBJ1-1
CASSIDSRRDTEAFF
TGTGCCAGTAGTATAGATTCCAGGCGGGACACTGAAGCTTTCTTT
>TRBV12-5|-|16|TRBD1|TRBJ2-1
CASGLATGQGAGEQFF
TGTGCTAGTGGTTTGGCAACGGGACAGGGGGCTGGGGAGCAGTTCTTC
>TRBV5-1|-|15|-|TRBJ1-1
CASSLGPRGNTEAFF
TGCGCCAGCAGCTTGGGACCCAGAGGGAACACTGAAGCTTTCTTT
>TRBV19|-|14|-|TRBJ2-2
CASSTQQGTGELFF
TGTGCCAGTAGTACTCAACAGGGCACCGGGGAGCTGTTTTTT
>TRBV11-2|-|13|TRBD1|TRBJ2-1
CASSPNRGREQFF
TGTGCCAGCAGCCCCAACAGGGGCCGTGAGCAGTTCTTC
>TRBV18|-|14|TRBD1|TRBJ2-7
CASSPRDSSYEQYF
TGTGCCAGCTCACCACGGGACAGCTCCTACGAGCAGTACTTC
>TRBV9|-|15|TRBD2|TRBJ2-2
CASSVRGANTGELFF
TGTGCCAGCAGCGTTCGGGGGGCGAACACCGGGGAGCTGTTTTTT
>TRBV6-6|-|14|-|TRBJ2-1
CATQKSGSYNEQFF
TGTGCCACCCAAAAGTCGGGGAGTTACAATGAGCAGTTCTTC
>TRBV6-5|-|16|-|TRBJ1-3
CASSYVTPRAGNTIYF
TGTGCCAGCAGTTACGTTACCCCCAGGGCTGGAAACACCATATATTTT
>TRBV7-6|-|14|TRBD1|TRBJ1-4
CASSSRQGREKLFF
TGTGCCAGCAGCTCCCGACAGGGGAGGGAAAAACTGTTTTTT
>TRBV14|-|15|TRBD2|TRBJ2-1
CASSLPGTKFDEQFF
TGTGCCAGCAGCCTTCCCGGGACTAAGTTCGATGAGCAGTTCTTC
>TRBV24-1|-|17|TRBD2|TRBJ2-3
CATSDYGLAGITDTQYF
TGTGCCACCAGTGATTACGGACTAGCGGGGATCACAGATACGCAGTATTTT
>TRBV24-1|-|16|TRBD2|TRBJ2-5
CATSDSLAGRIETQYF
TGTGCCACCAGTGATTCGCTAGCGGGGCGAATAGAGACCCAGTACTTC
>TRBV11-2|-|17|TRBD1|TRBJ1-2
CASTPVWPGGSNYGYTF
TGTGCCAGCACCCCAGTTTGGCCAGGGGGCTCTAACTATGGCTACACCTTC
>TRBV7-9|-|15|-|TRBJ1-4
CASSSRGHTNEKLFF
TGTGCCAGCAGCTCAAGGGGACACACTAATGAAAAACTGTTTTTT
>TRBV9|-|15|-|TRBJ2-1
CASSVLTGNYNEQFF
TGTGCCAGCAGCGTGCTGACAGGAAACTACAATGAGCAGTTCTTC
>TRBV21-1|-|15|-|TRBJ1-1
CASSKSSGMNTEAFF
TGTGCCAGCAGCAAATCGTCCGGGATGAACACTGAAGCTTTCTTT
>TRBV7-2|-|15|-|TRBJ1-5
CASSYAAPSNQPQHF
TGTGCCAGCAGTTACGCGGCACCTAGCAATCAGCCCCAGCATTTT
>TRBV10-2|few|17|-|TRBJ2-5
CASSETGLSRGQETQYF
TGCGCCAGCAGTGAGACCGGGTTAAGCAGGGGACAAGAGACCCAGTACTTC
>TRBV24-1|once|12|-|TRBJ1-2
CATSDAVVGYTF
TGTGCCACCAGTGATGCTGTAGTTGGCTACACCTTC
>TRBV6-5|-|16|TRBD2|TRBJ2-1
CASSLEGLAGYNEQFF
TGTGCCAGCAGTTTAGAGGGACTAGCGGGCTACAATGAGCAGTTCTTC
>TRBV11-2|-|15|-|TRBJ1-6
CASSQTTAYNSPLHF
TGTGCCAGCAGTCAAACCACAGCTTATAATTCACCCCTCCACTTT
>TRBV3-1/TRBV3-2|-|13|-|TRBJ1-5
CASSLSSNQPQHF
TGTGCCAGCAGCCTTAGTTCCAATCAGCCCCAGCATTTT
>TRBV9|-|15|-|TRBJ1-2
CASSVDGRGGGTYTF
TGTGCCAGCAGCGTAGATGGGAGGGGCGGCGGAACCTACACCTTC
>TRBV28|-|12|-|TRBJ2-2
CASSWTAGELFF
TGTGCCAGCAGTTGGACAGCCGGGGAGCTGTTTTTT
>TRBV9|-|16|TRBD1|TRBJ2-3
CASSGSGTGVVDTQYF
TGTGCCAGCAGCGGATCCGGGACAGGGGTTGTAGATACGCAGTATTTT
>TRBV25-1|-|16|TRBD2|TRBJ2-5
CASSDPYTSGQETQYF
TGTGCCAGCAGTGATCCCTATACTAGCGGCCAAGAGACCCAGTACTTC
>TRBV28|-|13|-|TRBJ1-3
CASGGADRNTIYF
TGTGCCAGCGGGGGCGCGGACCGAAACACCATATATTTT
>TRBV30|-|13|-|TRBJ1-4
CAWSVLPGEKLFF
TGTGCCTGGAGTGTTCTGCCCGGTGAAAAACTGTTTTTT
>TRBV27|-|15|-|TRBJ1-6
CASSLSNGGNSPLHF
TGTGCCAGCAGTTTATCGAACGGAGGCAATTCACCCCTCCACTTT
>TRBV3-1/TRBV3-2|-|15|-|TRBJ1-1
CASSHRQALFTEAFF
TGTGCCAGCAGCCACCGACAGGCGTTGTTCACTGAAGCTTTCTTT
>TRBV4-1|-|15|TRBD1|TRBJ2-1
CASSPGQGSYNEQFF
TGCGCCAGCAGCCCGGGACAGGGGTCCTACAATGAGCAGTTCTTC
>TRBV25-1|-|14|-|TRBJ1-5
CASSESGGHQPQHF
TGTGCCAGCAGTGAATCGGGGGGGCACCAGCCCCAGCATTTT
>TRBV15|-|16|-|TRBJ1-6
CATSTLQRVGNSPLHF
TGTGCCACCAGCACTCTACAGAGGGTAGGCAATTCACCCCTCCACTTT
>TRBV7-8|-|15|-|TRBJ2-1
CASTPVVGAYNEQFF
TGTGCCAGCACCCCTGTTGTAGGGGCATACAATGAGCAGTTCTTC
>TRBV3-1/TRBV3-2|-|12|-|TRBJ1-1
CASNGVNTEAFF
TGTGCCAGCAACGGTGTGAACACTGAAGCTTTCTTT
>TRBV4-1|-|17|-|TRBJ1-5
CASSQGITGSSNQPQHF
TGCGCCAGCAGCCAAGGAATAACAGGGTCTAGCAATCAGCCCCAGCATTTT
>TRBV5-6|-|13|-|TRBJ1-1
CASSLPGDTEAFF
TGTGCCAGCAGCTTACCGGGGGACACTGAAGCTTTCTTT